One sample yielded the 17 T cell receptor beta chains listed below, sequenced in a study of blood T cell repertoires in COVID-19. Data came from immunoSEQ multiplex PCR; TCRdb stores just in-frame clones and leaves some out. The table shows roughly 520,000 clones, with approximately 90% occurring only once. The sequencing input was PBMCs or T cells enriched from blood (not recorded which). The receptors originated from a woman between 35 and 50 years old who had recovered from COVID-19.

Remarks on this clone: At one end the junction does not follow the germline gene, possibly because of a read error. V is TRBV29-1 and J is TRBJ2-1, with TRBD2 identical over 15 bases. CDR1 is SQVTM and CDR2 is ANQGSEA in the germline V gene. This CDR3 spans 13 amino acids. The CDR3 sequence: CSVGTSGRPGVLF. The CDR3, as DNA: TGCAGCGTAGGGACTAGCGGGAGGCCCGGCGTACTCTTC.

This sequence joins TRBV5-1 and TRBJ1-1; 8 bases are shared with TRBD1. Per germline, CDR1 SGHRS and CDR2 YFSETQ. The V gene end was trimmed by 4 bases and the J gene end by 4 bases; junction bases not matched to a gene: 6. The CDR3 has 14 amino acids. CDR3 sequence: CASSKDRARTEAFF. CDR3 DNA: TGCGCCAGCAGCAAGGACAGGGCGCGCACTGAAGCTTTCTTT.

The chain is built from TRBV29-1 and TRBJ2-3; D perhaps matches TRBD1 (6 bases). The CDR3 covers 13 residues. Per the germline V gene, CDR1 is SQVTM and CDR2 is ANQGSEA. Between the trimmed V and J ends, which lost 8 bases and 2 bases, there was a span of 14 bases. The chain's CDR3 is CSLGAGPTDTQYF. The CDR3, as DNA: TGCAGCCTGGGGGCAGGACCCACAGATACGCAGTATTTT.

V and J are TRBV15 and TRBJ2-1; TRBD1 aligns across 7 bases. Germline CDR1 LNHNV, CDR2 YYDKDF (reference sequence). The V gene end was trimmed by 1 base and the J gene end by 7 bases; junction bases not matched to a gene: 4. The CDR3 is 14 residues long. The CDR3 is CATSRGQGWNEQFF. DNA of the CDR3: TGTGCCACCAGCAGAGGACAGGGTTGGAATGAGCAGTTCTTC.

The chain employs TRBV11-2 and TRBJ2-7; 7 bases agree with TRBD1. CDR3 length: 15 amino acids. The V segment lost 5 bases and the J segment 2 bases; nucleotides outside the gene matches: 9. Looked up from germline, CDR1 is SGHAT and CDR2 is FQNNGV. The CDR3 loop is CASSARQGATYEQYF. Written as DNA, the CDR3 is TGTGCCAGCAGCGCCCGACAGGGAGCCACCTACGAGCAGTACTTC.

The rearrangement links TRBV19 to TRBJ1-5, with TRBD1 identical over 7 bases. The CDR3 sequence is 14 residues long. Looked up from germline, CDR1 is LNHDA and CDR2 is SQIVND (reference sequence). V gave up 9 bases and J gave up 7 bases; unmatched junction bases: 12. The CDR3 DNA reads TGTGCCAGCTCAGTCCGGGACAGAGAACAGCCCCAGCATTTT. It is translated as CASSVRDREQPQHF. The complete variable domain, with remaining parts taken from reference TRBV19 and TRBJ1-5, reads DGGITQSPKYLFRKEGQNVTLSCEQNLNHDAMYWYRQDPGQGLRLIYYSQIVNDFQKGDIAEGYSVSREKKESFPLTVTSAQKNPTAFYLCASSVRDREQPQHFGDGTRLSIL.

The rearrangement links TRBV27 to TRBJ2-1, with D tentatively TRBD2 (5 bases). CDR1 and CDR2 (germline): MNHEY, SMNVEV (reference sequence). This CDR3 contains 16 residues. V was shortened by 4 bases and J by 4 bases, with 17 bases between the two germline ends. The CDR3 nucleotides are TGTGCCAGCAGTTCATCTCGTGGAGGTTCATACAATGAGCAGTTCTTC. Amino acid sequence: CASSSSRGGSYNEQFF.

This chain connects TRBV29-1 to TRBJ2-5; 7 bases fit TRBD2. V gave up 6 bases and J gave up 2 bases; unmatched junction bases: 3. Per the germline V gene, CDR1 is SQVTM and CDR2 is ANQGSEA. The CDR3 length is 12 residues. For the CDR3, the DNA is TGCAGCGTGGGGGGGACGCAAGAGACCCAGTACTTC. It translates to CSVGGTQETQYF.

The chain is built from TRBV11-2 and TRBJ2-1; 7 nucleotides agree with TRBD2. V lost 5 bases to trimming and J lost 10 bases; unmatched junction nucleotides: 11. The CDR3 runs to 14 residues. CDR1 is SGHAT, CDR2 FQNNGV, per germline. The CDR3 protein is CASSPSGPYSEQFF. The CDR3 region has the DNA TGTGCCAGCAGCCCTAGCGGACCGTACAGCGAGCAGTTCTTC. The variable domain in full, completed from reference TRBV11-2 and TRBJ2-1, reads EAGVAQSPRYKIIEKRQSVAFWCNPISGHATLYWYQQILGQGPKLLIQFQNNGVVDDSQLPKDRFSAERLKGVDSTLKIQPAKLEDSAVYLCASSPSGPYSEQFFGPGTRLTVL.

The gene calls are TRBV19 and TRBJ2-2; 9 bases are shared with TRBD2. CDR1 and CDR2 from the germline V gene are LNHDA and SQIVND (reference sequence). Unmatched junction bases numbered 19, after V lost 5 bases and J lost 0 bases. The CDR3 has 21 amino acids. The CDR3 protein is CASSLPNFGLAWMANTGELFF. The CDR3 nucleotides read TGTGCCAGTAGTCTCCCCAATTTCGGACTAGCGTGGATGGCGAACACCGGGGAGCTGTTTTTT.

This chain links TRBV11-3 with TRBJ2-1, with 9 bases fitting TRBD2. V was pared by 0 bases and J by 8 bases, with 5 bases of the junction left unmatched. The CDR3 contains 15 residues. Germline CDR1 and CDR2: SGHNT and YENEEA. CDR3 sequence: CASSLESSGSYEQFF. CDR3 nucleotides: TGTGCCAGCAGCTTAGAAAGTAGCGGGAGCTATGAGCAGTTCTTC.

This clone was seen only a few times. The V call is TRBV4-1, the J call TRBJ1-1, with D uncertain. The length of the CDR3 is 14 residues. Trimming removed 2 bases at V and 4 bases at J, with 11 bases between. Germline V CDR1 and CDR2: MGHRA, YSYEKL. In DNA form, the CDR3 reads TGCGCCAGCAGCCAACCGAGCCTGATCACTGAAGCTTTCTTT. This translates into CASSQPSLITEAFF.

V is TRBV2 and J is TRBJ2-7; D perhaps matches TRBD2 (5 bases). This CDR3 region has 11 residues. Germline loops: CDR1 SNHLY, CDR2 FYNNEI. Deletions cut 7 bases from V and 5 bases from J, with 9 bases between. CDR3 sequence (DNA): TGTGCCAGCACAAGGGAGAACGAGCAGTACTTC. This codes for CASTRENEQYF. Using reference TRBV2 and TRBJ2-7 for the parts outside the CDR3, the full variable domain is EPEVTQTPSHQVTQMGQEVILRCVPISNHLYFYWYRQILGQKVEFLVSFYNNEISEKSEIFDDQFSVERPDGSNFTLKIRSTKLEDSAMYFCASTRENEQYFGPGTRLTVT.

CDR3 coding DNA: TGTGCCAGCAGTTTACGGGAACTAGCGGGAAGGCGAGTTGTC. Protein sequence: CASSLRELAGRRVV. This chain joins TRBV28 and TRBJ2-7, with 10 bases identical to TRBD2. Germline V lookup: CDR1 MDHEN, CDR2 SYDVKM. The CDR3 covers 14 residues.

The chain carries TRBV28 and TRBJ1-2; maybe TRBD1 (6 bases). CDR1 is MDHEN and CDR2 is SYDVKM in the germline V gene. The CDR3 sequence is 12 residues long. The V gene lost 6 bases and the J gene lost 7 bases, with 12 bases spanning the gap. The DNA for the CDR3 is TGTGCCAGCAGCCTGAACAGGGTTGGCTACACCTTC. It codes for CASSLNRVGYTF.

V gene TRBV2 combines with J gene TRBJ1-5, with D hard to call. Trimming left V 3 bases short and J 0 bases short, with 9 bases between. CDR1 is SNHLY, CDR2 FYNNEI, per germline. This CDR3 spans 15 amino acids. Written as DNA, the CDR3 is TGTGCCAGCAGTGATACGGGATATAGCAATCAGCCCCAGCATTTT. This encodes CASSDTGYSNQPQHF.

CDR3 in amino acids: CASSLYTGVRNTEAFF. In DNA form, the CDR3 reads TGTGCCAGCAGCTTATACACAGGGGTCAGGAACACTGAAGCTTTCTTT. The chain links TRBV11-3 to TRBJ1-1, with TRBD1 matching 7 bases. Losses at the gene ends were 2 bases for V and 1 base for J; bases not matched to a gene: 7. Germline V gene lookup returns CDR1 SGHNT and CDR2 YENEEA. This CDR3 has 16 residues.